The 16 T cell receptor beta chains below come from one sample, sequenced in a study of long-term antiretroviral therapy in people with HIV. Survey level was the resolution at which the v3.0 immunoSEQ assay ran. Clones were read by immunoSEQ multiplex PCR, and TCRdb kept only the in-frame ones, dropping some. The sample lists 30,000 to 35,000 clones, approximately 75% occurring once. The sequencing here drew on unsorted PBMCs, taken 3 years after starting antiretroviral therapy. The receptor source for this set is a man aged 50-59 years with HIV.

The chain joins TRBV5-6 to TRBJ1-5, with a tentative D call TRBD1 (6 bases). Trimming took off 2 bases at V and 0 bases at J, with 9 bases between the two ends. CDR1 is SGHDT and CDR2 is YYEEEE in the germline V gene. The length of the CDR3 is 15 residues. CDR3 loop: CASSLGQYSNQPQHF. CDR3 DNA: TGTGCCAGCAGCTTAGGACAGTATAGCAATCAGCCCCAGCATTTT. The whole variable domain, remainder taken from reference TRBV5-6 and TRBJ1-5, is DAGVTQSPTHLIKTRGQQVTLRCSPKSGHDTVSWYQQALGQGPQFIFQYYEEEERQRGNFPDRFSGHQFPNYSSELNVNALLLGDSALYLCASSLGQYSNQPQHFGDGTRLSIL.

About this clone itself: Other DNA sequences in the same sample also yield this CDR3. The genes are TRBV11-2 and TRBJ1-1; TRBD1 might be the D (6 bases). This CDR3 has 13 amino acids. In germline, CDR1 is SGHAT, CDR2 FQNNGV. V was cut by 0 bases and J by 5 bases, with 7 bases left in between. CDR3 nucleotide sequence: TGTGCCAGCAGCTTAGAGAGGGGGACTGAAGCTTTCTTT. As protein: CASSLERGTEAFF.

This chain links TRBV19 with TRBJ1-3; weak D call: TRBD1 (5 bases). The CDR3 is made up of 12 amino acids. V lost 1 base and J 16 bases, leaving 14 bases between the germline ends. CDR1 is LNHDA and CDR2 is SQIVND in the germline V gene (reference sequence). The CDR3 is CASSIGGKKLYF. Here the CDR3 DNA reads TGTGCCAGTAGTATAGGGGGCAAGAAACTGTATTTT.

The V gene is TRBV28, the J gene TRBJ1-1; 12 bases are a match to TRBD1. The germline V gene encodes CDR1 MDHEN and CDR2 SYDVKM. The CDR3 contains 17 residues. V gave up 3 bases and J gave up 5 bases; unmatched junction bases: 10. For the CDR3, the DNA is TGTGCCAGCAGTTTCACCGGGACAGGGGGCCAAGGGACTGAAGCTTTCTTT. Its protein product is CASSFTGTGGQGTEAFF.

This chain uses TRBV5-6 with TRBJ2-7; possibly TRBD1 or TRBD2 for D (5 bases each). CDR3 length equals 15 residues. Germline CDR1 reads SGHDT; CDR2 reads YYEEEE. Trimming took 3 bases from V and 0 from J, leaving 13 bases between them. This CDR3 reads CASSSSRDVSYEQYF. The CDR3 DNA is TGTGCCAGCAGCTCGTCCCGGGACGTCTCCTACGAGCAGTACTTC.

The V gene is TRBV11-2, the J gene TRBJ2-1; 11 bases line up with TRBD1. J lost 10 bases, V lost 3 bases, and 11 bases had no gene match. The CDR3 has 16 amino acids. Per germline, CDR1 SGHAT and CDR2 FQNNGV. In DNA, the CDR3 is TGTGCCAGCAGCTTGGGAGCCCGGACAGGGGGCGTCGAGCAGTTCTTC. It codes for CASSLGARTGGVEQFF. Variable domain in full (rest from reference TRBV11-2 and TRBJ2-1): EAGVAQSPRYKIIEKRQSVAFWCNPISGHATLYWYQQILGQGPKLLIQFQNNGVVDDSQLPKDRFSAERLKGVDSTLKIQPAKLEDSAVYLCASSLGARTGGVEQFFGPGTRLTVL.

The CDR3 is CASSVPALSTDTQYF. The CDR3 bases are TGTGCCAGCAGTGTACCAGCGCTAAGCACAGATACGCAGTATTTT. The V gene is TRBV2, the J gene TRBJ2-3, with D unresolved. Germline CDR1 reads SNHLY; CDR2 reads FYNNEI. The CDR3 is 15 residues long. V lost 4 bases to trimming and J lost 0 bases, with 11 bases between them. The whole variable domain, remainder taken from reference TRBV2 and TRBJ2-3, is EPEVTQTPSHQVTQMGQEVILRCVPISNHLYFYWYRQILGQKVEFLVSFYNNEISEKSEIFDDQFSVERPDGSNFTLKIRSTKLEDSAMYFCASSVPALSTDTQYFGPGTRLTVL.

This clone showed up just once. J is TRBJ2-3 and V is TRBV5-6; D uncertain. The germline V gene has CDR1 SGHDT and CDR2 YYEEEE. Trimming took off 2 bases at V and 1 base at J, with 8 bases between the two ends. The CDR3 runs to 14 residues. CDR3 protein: CASSFISRTDTQYF. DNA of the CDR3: TGTGCCAGCAGCTTTATATCCCGCACAGATACGCAGTATTTT.

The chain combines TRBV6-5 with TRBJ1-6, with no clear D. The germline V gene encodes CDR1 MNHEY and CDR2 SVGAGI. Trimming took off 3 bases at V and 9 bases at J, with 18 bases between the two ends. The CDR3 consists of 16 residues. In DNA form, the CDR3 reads TGTGCCAGCAGTTATCCCGGGCCTCAACTCGGTTCACCCCTCCACTTT. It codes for CASSYPGPQLGSPLHF.

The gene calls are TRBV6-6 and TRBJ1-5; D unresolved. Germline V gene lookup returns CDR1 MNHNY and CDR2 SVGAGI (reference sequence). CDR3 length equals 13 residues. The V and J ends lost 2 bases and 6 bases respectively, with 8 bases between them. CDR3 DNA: TGTGCCAGCAGTTACCCCCTCGGTCAGCCCCAGCATTTT. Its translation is CASSYPLGQPQHF.

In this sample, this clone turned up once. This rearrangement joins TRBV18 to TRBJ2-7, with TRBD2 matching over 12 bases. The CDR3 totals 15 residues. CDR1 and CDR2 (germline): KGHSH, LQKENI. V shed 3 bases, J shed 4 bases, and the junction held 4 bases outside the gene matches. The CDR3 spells CASSPSSGGGYEQYF. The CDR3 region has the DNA TGTGCCAGCTCACCGTCTAGCGGGGGGGGATACGAGCAGTACTTC.

The CDR3 nucleotides are TGTGCCAGCAGTTACTCTAGACAGGGGAAGAATCAGCCCCAGCATTTT. It yields the protein CASSYSRQGKNQPQHF. This chain connects TRBV6-5 to TRBJ1-5; the match to TRBD1 covers 8 bases. Germline CDR1 is MNHEY and CDR2 is SVGAGI. The V gene end was trimmed by 0 bases and the J gene end by 4 bases; junction bases not matched to a gene: 5. The CDR3 contains 16 residues.

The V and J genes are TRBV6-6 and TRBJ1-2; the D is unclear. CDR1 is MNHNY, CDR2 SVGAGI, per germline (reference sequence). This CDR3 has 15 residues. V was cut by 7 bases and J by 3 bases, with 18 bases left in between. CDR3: CASTDVTEFYYGYTF. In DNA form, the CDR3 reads TGTGCCAGCACCGATGTTACCGAATTTTACTATGGCTACACCTTC.

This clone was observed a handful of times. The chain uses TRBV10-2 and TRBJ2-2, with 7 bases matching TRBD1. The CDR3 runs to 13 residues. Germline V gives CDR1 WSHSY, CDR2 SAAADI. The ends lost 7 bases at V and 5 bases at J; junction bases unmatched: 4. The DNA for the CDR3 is TGCGCCAGCAATGGCAGGGGGACCGGGGAGCTGTTTTTT. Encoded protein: CASNGRGTGELFF.

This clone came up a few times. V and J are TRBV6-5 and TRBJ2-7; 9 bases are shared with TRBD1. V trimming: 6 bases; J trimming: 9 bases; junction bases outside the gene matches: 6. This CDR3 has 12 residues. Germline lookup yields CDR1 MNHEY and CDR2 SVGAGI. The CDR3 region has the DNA TGTGCCAGCAGCCCGGGACAGGGAAGGCAGTACTTC. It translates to CASSPGQGRQYF.

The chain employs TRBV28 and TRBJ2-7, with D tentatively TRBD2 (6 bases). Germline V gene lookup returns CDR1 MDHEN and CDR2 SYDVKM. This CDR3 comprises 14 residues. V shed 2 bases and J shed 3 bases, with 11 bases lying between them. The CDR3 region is CASSLGGFNYEQYF. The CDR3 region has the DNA TGTGCCAGCAGTTTAGGGGGGTTCAACTACGAGCAGTACTTC.